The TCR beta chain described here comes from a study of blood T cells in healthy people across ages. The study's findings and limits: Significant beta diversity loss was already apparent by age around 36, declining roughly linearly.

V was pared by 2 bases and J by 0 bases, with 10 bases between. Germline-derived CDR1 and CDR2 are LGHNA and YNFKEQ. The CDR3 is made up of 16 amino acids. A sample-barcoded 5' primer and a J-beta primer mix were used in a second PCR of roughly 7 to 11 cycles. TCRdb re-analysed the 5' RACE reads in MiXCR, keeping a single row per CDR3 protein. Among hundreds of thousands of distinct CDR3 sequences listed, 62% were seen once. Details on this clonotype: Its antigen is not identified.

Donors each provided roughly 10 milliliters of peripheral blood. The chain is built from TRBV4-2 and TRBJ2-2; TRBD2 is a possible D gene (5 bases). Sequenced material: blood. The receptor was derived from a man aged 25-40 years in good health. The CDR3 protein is CASSQKGAPNTGELFF. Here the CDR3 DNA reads TGTGCCAGCAGCCAAAAGGGAGCTCCGAACACCGGGGAGCTGTTTTTT.